The clone carrying this T cell receptor (beta chain) was detected only a few times. The target antigen is unknown. The primer mix had 60 Vbeta and 13 Jbeta primers. The protocol was immunoSEQ multiplex PCR, while the TCRdb copy is restricted to in-frame clones and leaves out a portion. This table has around 91,000 clones, around four fifths appearing once. This sample was taken from a study of cytomegalovirus exposure and HLA in healthy donors. Study-wide findings and caveats: Within the data, a cluster of highly shared sequence variants was likely a sequencing artifact.

The germline gives CDR1 MNHNY, CDR2 SVGAGI (reference sequence). V was pared by 6 bases and J by 6 bases, with 15 bases between. This CDR3 has 14 residues. The chain employs TRBV6-6 and TRBJ1-5; D is possibly TRBD1 (6 bases). The sample was PBMCs. The TCR comes from a male donor in good health and CMV-seropositive. CDR3 sequence (DNA): TGTGCCAGCAGACAGGGTGTTGAAGGTCAGCCCCAGCATTTT. Its protein is CASRQGVEGQPQHF.